Each of the 22 T cell receptor beta chains below was sequenced from the same sample in a study of blood T cell repertoires in COVID-19. The repertoire was sequenced with immunoSEQ multiplex PCR; TCRdb's copy has only in-frame clones and lacks some. The repertoire holds some 310,000 clones, with roughly 91% as singletons. The specimen was peripheral blood. The receptors here all came from a man between 50 and 59 years old with active or convalescent COVID-19.

J is TRBJ2-5 and V is TRBV19; TRBD1 matches at 7 bases. The V gene end was trimmed by 4 bases and the J gene end by 1 base; junction bases not matched to a gene: 6. Germline assignment: CDR1 LNHDA and CDR2 SQIVND (reference sequence). CDR3 length: 15 residues. In DNA, the CDR3 is TGTGCCAGTAGTACCCATGGGACAGCCCAAGAGACCCAGTACTTC. It is translated as CASSTHGTAQETQYF.

The chain uses TRBV6-5 and TRBJ1-5; weak D call: TRBD1 (5 bases). V gave up 6 bases and J gave up 0 bases, with 12 bases separating them. The germline gives CDR1 MNHEY, CDR2 SVGAGI. This CDR3 spans 15 amino acids. CDR3 DNA: TGTGCCAGCAGGGGGACTGGGGTTAGCAATCAGCCCCAGCATTTT. This translates into CASRGTGVSNQPQHF.

J is TRBJ1-5 and V is TRBV6-5, with unresolved D. The CDR3 runs to 14 residues. The germline V gene encodes CDR1 MNHEY and CDR2 SVGAGI. Trimming stripped 3 bases from V and 4 bases from J, with 10 bases between. The CDR3 spells CASSYLAGNQPQHF. The CDR3 nucleotides are TGTGCCAGCAGTTATCTCGCAGGTAATCAGCCCCAGCATTTT.

V is TRBV21-1 and J is TRBJ2-2; the table's D call of TRBD2 was not tested on the DNA. TRBV21-1 is a pseudogene segment. The CDR3 loop spans 16 amino acids. The CDR3 sequence is CASRGLAGVRPGELFF. DNA of the CDR3: TGTGCCAGCAGGGGACTAGCGGGGGTCCGTCCCGGGGAGCTGTTTTTT.

CDR3 sequence: CASSLTGQGAGEQFF. The CDR3 DNA is TGTGCCAGCAGCTTAACGGGACAGGGGGCAGGTGAGCAGTTCTTC. This chain uses TRBV7-3 with TRBJ2-1; 12 positions match TRBD1. The CDR3 covers 15 residues. Losses at the gene ends were 0 bases for V and 9 bases for J; bases not matched to a gene: 3. Germline loops: CDR1 SGHTA, CDR2 FQGTGA.

This chain uses TRBV19 with TRBJ2-3, with D possibly being TRBD1 (6 bases). The V end was cut by 3 bases, the J end by 4 bases, with 20 bases between. From germline, CDR1 is LNHDA and CDR2 SQIVND (reference sequence). This CDR3 spans 17 amino acids. CDR3 region: CASSMIPMGAGADTQYF. The CDR3 DNA is TGTGCCAGTAGTATGATCCCAATGGGGGCCGGGGCAGATACGCAGTATTTT.

The gene calls are TRBV21-1 and TRBJ2-7; the table's D call of TRBD1 was not tested on the DNA. TRBV21-1 is a recognized pseudogene. This CDR3 has 15 amino acids. This chain's CDR3 is CASSKPGQGSYEQYF. The CDR3 nucleotides read TGTGCCAGCAGCAAACCGGGACAGGGATCCTACGAGCAGTACTTC.

This clone has just a few counts. The V call is TRBV6-2 or TRBV6-3, the J call TRBJ1-1; D unclear. The CDR3 runs to 14 residues. V was trimmed by 4 bases and J by 4 bases, leaving 13 bases between them. Germline CDR1 is MNHEY and CDR2 is SVGEGT. CDR3 sequence: CASSLASFSTEAFF. The CDR3, as DNA: TGTGCCAGCAGTTTAGCATCCTTCAGCACTGAAGCTTTCTTT.

The V gene is TRBV29-1, the J gene TRBJ2-5, with D perhaps matching TRBD1 (6 bases). The V and J ends lost 4 bases and 7 bases respectively, with 19 bases between them. The germline CDR1 and CDR2 sequences are SQVTM and ANQGSEA. This CDR3 spans 14 amino acids. Here the CDR3 DNA reads TGCAGCGTTGGGGTACGGACAGTAACGCGGACCCAGTACTTC. Translating gives CSVGVRTVTRTQYF.

This chain connects TRBV4-2 to TRBJ1-4; 11 positions agree with TRBD1. This CDR3 is 19 amino acids long. J gave up 0 bases and V 4 bases, and 10 bases lay outside the gene matches. Germline-derived CDR1 and CDR2 are LGHNA and YNFKEQ. CDR3 amino acids: CASSPQPPGQGATNEKLFF. Here the CDR3 DNA reads TGTGCCAGCAGCCCCCAACCACCGGGACAGGGGGCAACTAATGAAAAACTGTTTTTT.

This clone came up a few times. At one end, the junction sequence differs from germline, possibly due to a read error. The V and J genes are TRBV12-3 or TRBV12-4 and TRBJ2-1, with 13 bases aligning to TRBD2. CDR3 length equals 12 residues. CDR3 sequence: CASSSRTSGSIF. The CDR3 bases are TGTGCCAGCAGTTCCCGGACTAGCGGGAGTATCTTC.

In DNA form, the CDR3 reads TGTGCCAGCACTCCAGCGGGGGTATCCTATGGCTACACCTTC. It yields the protein CASTPAGVSYGYTF. The chain couples TRBV6-5 to TRBJ1-2; weak D call: TRBD1 (5 bases). This CDR3 is built from 14 residues. CDR1 is MNHEY, CDR2 SVGAGI, per germline. V was shortened by 7 bases and J by 4 bases, with 16 bases between the two germline ends.

The chain employs TRBV28 and TRBJ1-5, with 8 nucleotides matching TRBD1. Trimming cost V 6 bases and J 3 bases; bases outside gene matches: 10. This CDR3 is 16 amino acids long. The germline gives CDR1 MDHEN, CDR2 SYDVKM. CDR3 residues: CASRTGGTGYNQPQHF. DNA of the CDR3: TGTGCCAGCAGAACAGGCGGGACAGGCTACAATCAGCCCCAGCATTTT.

The CDR3 DNA sequence: TGTGCCAGCAGCTTAATTGGGGACCAGAAAAGCGGGGGTTACGAGCAGTACTTC. It yields the protein CASSLIGDQKSGGYEQYF. The genes are TRBV11-2 and TRBJ2-7; 8 bases line up with TRBD2. CDR1 is SGHAT and CDR2 is FQNNGV in the germline V gene. This CDR3 comprises 18 residues. V shed 2 bases, J shed 4 bases, and the junction held 16 bases outside the gene matches.

The chain combines TRBV28 with TRBJ2-7; TRBD1 is a possible D gene (5 bases). The V gene lost 10 bases and the J gene lost 3 bases, with 13 bases spanning the gap. The CDR3 contains 12 residues. Germline loops: CDR1 MDHEN, CDR2 SYDVKM. CDR3 DNA sequence: TGTGCCACCGGGTGGGGCGGCTACGAGCAGTACTTC. Protein product: CATGWGGYEQYF.

The J gene is TRBJ2-5, the V gene TRBV2, with 12 bases that match TRBD2. V dropped 5 bases and J dropped 5; count of bases not matched to a gene: 15. Germline V gives CDR1 SNHLY, CDR2 FYNNEI. This CDR3 spans 18 amino acids. CDR3 in amino acids: CASSSFGLAGGAEETQYF. The CDR3 DNA sequence: TGTGCCAGCAGTTCTTTCGGGCTAGCGGGGGGGGCGGAGGAGACCCAGTACTTC.

The gene calls are TRBV6-5 and TRBJ2-3, with D perhaps TRBD2 (7 bases). CDR3 size: 16 residues. Germline CDR1 MNHEY, CDR2 SVGAGI. The V end was cut by 4 bases, the J end by 5 bases, with 19 bases between. Here the CDR3 reads CASSFLSRGGGDTQYF. CDR3 coding DNA: TGTGCCAGCAGTTTTTTATCAAGGGGGGGAGGAGATACGCAGTATTTT.

The chain carries TRBV18 and TRBJ1-4; D ambiguous. The CDR3 is 14 amino acids. Germline lookup yields CDR1 KGHSH and CDR2 LQKENI. Trimming took off 6 bases at V and 6 bases at J, with 14 bases between the two ends. CDR3 in DNA: TGTGCCAGCTCCCCGACTCTGGGAGATGAAAAACTGTTTTTT. As protein: CASSPTLGDEKLFF.

This sequence joins TRBV5-1 and TRBJ2-3; 8 positions match TRBD2. V was pared by 3 bases and J by 1 base, with 7 bases of the junction left unmatched. The germline V gene has CDR1 SGHRS and CDR2 YFSETQ. The CDR3 loop spans 16 amino acids. CDR3: CASSSQAGVGTDTQYF. For the CDR3, the DNA is TGCGCCAGCAGCTCCCAAGCGGGAGTGGGCACAGATACGCAGTATTTT.

This chain links TRBV19 with TRBJ2-1; TRBD1 agrees at 8 bases. Trimming cost V 9 bases and J 5 bases; bases outside gene matches: 12. Germline-derived CDR1 and CDR2 are LNHDA and SQIVND (reference sequence). The CDR3 length is 15 residues. CDR3 residues: CASRDPGQVNNEQFF. The CDR3 coding sequence is TGTGCCAGCCGAGACCCGGGACAGGTCAACAATGAGCAGTTCTTC.

The gene calls are TRBV6-5 and TRBJ1-5; 8 bases line up with TRBD1. This CDR3 is 15 amino acids long. V lost 5 bases and J lost 7; bases outside the gene matches: 10. From germline, CDR1 is MNHEY and CDR2 SVGAGI. The CDR3 DNA reads TGTGCCAGCAGTACCGATGACAGGGGTAAACAGCCCCAGCATTTT. It encodes CASSTDDRGKQPQHF.

The rearrangement uses TRBV28 and TRBJ2-2, with 9 nucleotides matching TRBD1. Germline values: CDR1 MDHEN, CDR2 SYDVKM. The CDR3 consists of 17 residues. V shed 1 base, J shed 2 bases, and the junction held 5 bases outside the gene matches. Here the CDR3 DNA reads TGTGCCAGCAGTTTATACGGGACAGGGTTAAACACCGGGGAGCTGTTTTTT. Translation gives CASSLYGTGLNTGELFF. Using reference TRBV28 and TRBJ2-2 for the parts outside the CDR3, the full variable domain is DVKVTQSSRYLVKRTGEKVFLECVQDMDHENMFWYRQDPGLGLRLIYFSYDVKMKEKGDIPEGYSVSREKKERFSLILESASTNQTSMYLCASSLYGTGLNTGELFFGEGSRLTVL.